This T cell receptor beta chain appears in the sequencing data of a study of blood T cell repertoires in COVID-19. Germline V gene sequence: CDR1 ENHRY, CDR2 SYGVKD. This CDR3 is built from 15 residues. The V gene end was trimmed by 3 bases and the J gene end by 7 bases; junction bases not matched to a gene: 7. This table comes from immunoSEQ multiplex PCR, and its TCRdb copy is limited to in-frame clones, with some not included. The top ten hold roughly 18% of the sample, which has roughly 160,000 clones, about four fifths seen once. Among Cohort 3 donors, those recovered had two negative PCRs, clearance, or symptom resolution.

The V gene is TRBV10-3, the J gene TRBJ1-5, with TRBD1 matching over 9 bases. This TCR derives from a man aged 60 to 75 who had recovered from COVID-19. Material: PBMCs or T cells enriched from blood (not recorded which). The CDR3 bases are TGTGCCATCAGTGAAGACAGGGGGTCGGGGCAGCCCCAGCATTTT. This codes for CAISEDRGSGQPQHF.